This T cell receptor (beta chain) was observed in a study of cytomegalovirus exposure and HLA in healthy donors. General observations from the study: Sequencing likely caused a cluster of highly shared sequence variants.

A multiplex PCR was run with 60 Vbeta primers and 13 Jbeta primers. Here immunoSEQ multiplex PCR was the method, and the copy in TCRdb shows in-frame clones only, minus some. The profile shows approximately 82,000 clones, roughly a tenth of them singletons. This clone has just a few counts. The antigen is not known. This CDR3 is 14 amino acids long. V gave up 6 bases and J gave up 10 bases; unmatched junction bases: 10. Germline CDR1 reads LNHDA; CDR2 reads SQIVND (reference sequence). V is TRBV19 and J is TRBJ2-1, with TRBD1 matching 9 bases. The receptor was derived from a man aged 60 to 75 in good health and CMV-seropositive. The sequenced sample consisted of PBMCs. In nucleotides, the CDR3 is TGTGCCAGTAGAACCGGGACAGGGTTTCAGGAGCAGTTCTTC. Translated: CASRTGTGFQEQFF.